This T cell receptor beta chain is from a study of post-analysis software for immune sequencing data. Germline values: CDR1 SGDLS, CDR2 YYNGEE. The CDR3 loop spans 13 amino acids. After removal of 2 bases from V and 6 bases from J, the junction contained 3 bases not matched to a gene. The study, taken as a whole, reports: Controls showed lower frequencies than patients for four to six TRBV segments, and TRBV5-6, TRBV5-1 and TRBV20-1 were among these.

Libraries were made from TCR beta cDNA, and they carried unique molecular identifiers. TCRdb passed the PCR reads through MiXCR, listing each CDR3 protein once. Of 150,000 to 200,000 distinct CDR3 sequences listed, roughly 30% were seen once; the top ten hold approximately 1.6%. Note on this clonotype: What it recognizes is unknown.

The rearrangement uses TRBV9 and TRBJ2-3, with 7 bases fitting TRBD2. The specimen was blood. The clonotype comes from a girl between 10 and 17 years old with multiple sclerosis. The CDR3 DNA sequence: TGTGCCAGCAGCGTGGGAGGGAAGGATACGCAGTATTTT. Translation: CASSVGGKDTQYF.